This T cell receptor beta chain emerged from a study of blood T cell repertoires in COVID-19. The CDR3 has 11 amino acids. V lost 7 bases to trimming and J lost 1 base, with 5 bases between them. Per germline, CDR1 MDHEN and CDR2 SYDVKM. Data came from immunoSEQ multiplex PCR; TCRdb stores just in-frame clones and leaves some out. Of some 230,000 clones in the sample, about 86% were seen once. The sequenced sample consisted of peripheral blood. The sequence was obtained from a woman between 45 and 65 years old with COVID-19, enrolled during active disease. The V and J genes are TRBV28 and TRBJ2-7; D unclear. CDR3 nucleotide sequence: TGTGCCAGCACGTCGTCCTACGAGCAGTACTTC. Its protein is CASTSSYEQYF.